This T cell receptor (beta chain) derives from a study of T cells after yellow fever vaccination. Study-wide background: Each low-cell-number fraction was prepared by means of SMART-Seq v4 Ultra Low Input.

The ends were cut back, 8 bases at V and 2 bases at J, with 23 bases in the middle. Germline V CDR1 and CDR2: MNHEY, SVGEGT. CDR3 length: 17 amino acids. This clonotype was seen a handful of times. Generation of TCR cDNA used 5'RACE template switching (which added a universal primer site and UMIs). Each CDR3 protein gets one entry after TCRdb re-called the 5' RACE reads with MiXCR. The table records 500,000 to 650,000 distinct CDR3 sequences, about a sixth of them present only once. Here the sequenced sample was PBMCs, taken about 5 days after the first yellow fever vaccination. V is TRBV6-2 or TRBV6-3 and J is TRBJ2-3; D might be TRBD1 or TRBD2, each matching 6 bases. The sequence came from a man between 18 and 35 years old who received the YFV17D yellow fever vaccine. CDR3 amino acids: CASGPGAYQGPTDTQYF. The CDR3 DNA is TGTGCCAGCGGCCCGGGGGCCTACCAGGGACCCACAGATACGCAGTATTTT.